This T cell receptor beta chain is drawn from a study of T cell responses to AZD1222 COVID-19 vaccine. General study points: Breadth and depth of Spike-specific TCRs rose after two AZD1222 doses.

CDR3 length: 15 residues. The V segment lost 5 bases and the J segment 0 bases; nucleotides outside the gene matches: 3. CDR1 SGHVS and CDR2 FQNEAQ come from the germline V gene. Regarding this clone: As yet, its antigen is unknown.

The assay was immunoSEQ multiplex PCR, and TCRdb's table has in-frame clones only and misses some. The sample carries some 96,000 clones, roughly 86% recorded once. V gene TRBV7-8 combines with J gene TRBJ1-1, with TRBD1 identical over 10 bases. Sequenced here: peripheral blood, sampled 28 days after the second AZD1222 dose. This TCR derives from an adult who received the AZD1222 COVID-19 vaccine. The CDR3 loop reads CASSKDRGLNTEAFF. The DNA of the CDR3 is TGTGCCAGCAGCAAAGACAGGGGGCTGAACACTGAAGCTTTCTTT.